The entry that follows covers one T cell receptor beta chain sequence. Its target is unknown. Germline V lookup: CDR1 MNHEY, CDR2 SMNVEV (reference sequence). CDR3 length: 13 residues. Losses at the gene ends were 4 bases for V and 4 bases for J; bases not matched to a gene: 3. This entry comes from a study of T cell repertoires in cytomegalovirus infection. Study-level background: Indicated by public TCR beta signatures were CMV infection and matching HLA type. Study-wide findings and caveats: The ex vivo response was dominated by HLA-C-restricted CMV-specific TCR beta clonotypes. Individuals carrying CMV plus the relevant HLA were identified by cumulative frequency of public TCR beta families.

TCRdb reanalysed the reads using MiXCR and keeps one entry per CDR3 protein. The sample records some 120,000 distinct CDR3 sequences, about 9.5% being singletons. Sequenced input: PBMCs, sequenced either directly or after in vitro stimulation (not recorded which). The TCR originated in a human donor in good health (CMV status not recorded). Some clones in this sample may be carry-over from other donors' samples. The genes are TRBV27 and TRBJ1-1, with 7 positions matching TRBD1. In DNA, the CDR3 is TGTGCCAGCAGTTCACAGGGGTTCACTGAAGCTTTCTTT. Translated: CASSSQGFTEAFF.